A selection of T cell receptor beta chains follows, all from one sample in a study of blood T cells in healthy people across ages. A single record per CDR3 protein comes from TCRdb applying MiXCR to the 5' RACE reads. The sample records around 1.1 million distinct CDR3 sequences, 35% to 40% being singletons. Source material: blood. These receptors all stem from a man aged 18 to 30 in good health. Both conserved end residues are part of each CDR3. D genes are given only for firm matches. The size field is filled for only some rows; it gives once, few, many or a size class.

v_gene,j_gene,abundance,d_gene,CDR3aa,CDR3nt
TRBV6-2/TRBV6-3,TRBJ1-1,few,TRBD1,CASRDSSNTEAFF,TGTGCCAGTAGGGACAGTTCGAACACTGAAGCTTTCTTT
TRBV7-8,TRBJ1-2,.,TRBD1,CASILGTGGAYYGYTF,TGTGCCAGCATCCTCGGGACAGGGGGCGCGTACTATGGCTACACCTTC
TRBV12-3/TRBV12-4,TRBJ2-3,.,.,CASSWGGPDTQYF,TGTGCCAGCAGCTGGGGGGGGCCAGATACGCAGTATTTT
TRBV4-1,TRBJ2-3,.,TRBD2,CASSQELAGGPSTQYF,TGCGCCAGCAGCCAAGAGCTGGCGGGGGGCCCCAGTACGCAGTATTTT
TRBV2,TRBJ1-2,many,.,CASSDSGGYTF,TGTGCCAGCAGTGATTCGGGGGGCTACACCTTC
TRBV7-2,TRBJ2-1,few,.,CASSLAKGAYNEQFF,TGTGCCAGCAGCTTGGCAAAGGGCGCCTACAATGAGCAGTTCTTC
TRBV11-2,TRBJ2-3,few,.,CASNRGGKDTQYF,TGTGCCAGCAACCGTGGAGGTAAAGATACGCAGTATTTT
TRBV7-9,TRBJ1-5,.,.,CASSLSDRISNQPQHF,TGTGCCAGCAGCCTAAGCGACAGAATTTCCAATCAGCCCCAGCATTTT
TRBV12-3/TRBV12-4,TRBJ2-5,.,TRBD2,CASSPGTRQETQYF,TGTGCCAGCAGTCCAGGGACTAGGCAAGAGACCCAGTACTTC
TRBV6-6,TRBJ2-1,many,TRBD1,CASSYWDSNEQFF,TGTGCCAGCAGTTACTGGGACAGCAATGAGCAGTTCTTC
TRBV2,TRBJ2-7,few,.,CASSETGPIYEQYF,TGTGCCAGCAGTGAGACTGGCCCGATCTACGAGCAGTACTTC
TRBV7-8,TRBJ1-6,.,TRBD1,CASSLSRTGGSPLHF,TGTGCCAGCAGCTTAAGCCGGACAGGTGGTTCACCCCTCCACTTT
TRBV29-1,TRBJ1-4,few,TRBD1,CSVHTGAMNEKLFF,TGCAGCGTACACACAGGGGCTATGAATGAAAAACTGTTTTTT
TRBV12-3/TRBV12-4,TRBJ2-3,.,.,CASSLGLRGGSDTQYF,TGTGCCAGCAGTTTAGGTCTCAGGGGGGGGTCAGATACGCAGTATTTT
TRBV9,TRBJ2-1,.,.,CASSPMGTLYNGQFF,TGTGCCAGCAGCCCCATGGGGACACTTTACAATGGGCAGTTCTTC
TRBV7-2,TRBJ1-5,.,.,CASSLSYREHQPQHF,TGTGCCAGCAGCTTAAGTTACAGGGAGCATCAGCCCCAGCATTTT
TRBV4-3,TRBJ1-2,many,.,CASSQDRGAYYGYTF,TGCGCCAGCAGCCAAGATCGAGGGGCGTACTATGGCTACACCTTC
TRBV7-9,TRBJ1-2,.,TRBD1,CASSLARQGRKGYGYTF,TGTGCCAGCAGCTTAGCGCGACAGGGTCGGAAAGGCTATGGCTACACCTTC
TRBV27,TRBJ2-5,.,.,CASSLSYPGRGETQYF,TGTGCCAGCAGTTTATCTTACCCGGGCCGGGGAGAGACCCAGTACTTC
TRBV6-2/TRBV6-3,TRBJ2-5,few,.,CASRITSTQYF,TGTGCCAGCAGAATCACTAGCACCCAGTACTTC
TRBV29-1,TRBJ1-1,.,TRBD1,CSAKETGGTEAFF,TGCAGCGCCAAAGAGACAGGGGGCACTGAAGCTTTCTTT
TRBV6-2/TRBV6-3,TRBJ2-3,.,.,CASSQGRTVNTDTQYF,TGTGCCAGCAGCCAGGGCAGGACAGTCAACACAGATACGCAGTATTTT
TRBV9,TRBJ2-5,many,.,CASSVDGTLQETQYF,TGTGCCAGCAGCGTAGATGGGACCCTCCAAGAGACCCAGTACTTC
TRBV15,TRBJ2-7,.,TRBD1,CATSRDRDREYNEQYF,TGTGCCACCAGCAGAGATCGGGACAGGGAATACAACGAGCAGTACTTC
TRBV12-3/TRBV12-4,TRBJ2-7,.,.,CASSLIENYEQYF,TGTGCCAGCAGTTTAATAGAGAACTACGAGCAGTACTTC
TRBV18,TRBJ1-1,few,.,CASSDTGRETEAFF,TGTGCCAGCTCCGACACCGGAAGGGAGACTGAAGCTTTCTTT
TRBV4-1,TRBJ1-1,.,.,CASSPQAGGTRNTEAFF,TGCGCCAGCAGCCCTCAAGCAGGAGGGACGAGGAACACTGAAGCTTTCTTT
TRBV6-5,TRBJ1-6,few,.,CATQPPTGYNSPLHF,TGTGCCACCCAACCCCCGACAGGATATAATTCACCCCTCCACTTT
TRBV6-2/TRBV6-3,TRBJ2-1,.,TRBD2,CASSYRTSGVYNEQFF,TGTGCCAGCAGTTACCGGACTAGCGGGGTTTACAATGAGCAGTTCTTC
TRBV20-1,TRBJ1-1,.,TRBD1,CSASFQGAEAFF,TGCAGTGCTAGTTTCCAGGGGGCCGAAGCTTTCTTT
TRBV9,TRBJ1-2,.,.,CASSEGGLTSNYGYTF,TGTGCCAGCAGCGAGGGGGGGTTAACGTCTAACTATGGCTACACCTTC
TRBV6-5,TRBJ1-2,.,.,CASSPGPGDYGYTF,TGTGCCAGCAGTCCGGGTCCGGGGGACTATGGCTACACCTTC